This T cell receptor (beta chain) originates from a study of metastatic and nonmetastatic thyroid tumors. Study-wide results and limits: Versus benign nodules, malignant thyroid tumors reportedly had significantly higher TCR beta diversity, in blood and tumor.

The sample holds many counts of this clone. Its antigen is currently unknown. All patients were treatment-naive before thyroid surgery. TCRdb reanalyzed the PCR reads via MiXCR. The sample has nearly 25,000 clones, under 15% seen once. The germline gives CDR1 LGHNA, CDR2 YNFKEQ. CDR3 length: 14 amino acids. Trimming removed 1 base from V and 4 bases from J, with 11 bases in between. J is TRBJ2-7 and V is TRBV4-2, with D perhaps assigned TRBD1 or TRBD2 (5 bases each). The source is a female donor with papillary thyroid cancer or a benign thyroid nodule (not recorded which). Some clones in this sample may be carry-over from other donors' samples. Source material: blood. The CDR3, as DNA: TGTGCCAGCAGCCAAGGTATGAGGGGATACGAGCAGTACTTC. Residues: CASSQGMRGYEQYF.